This T cell receptor (beta chain) was identified in a study of cytomegalovirus exposure and HLA in healthy donors. Study-level points and caveats: It was reported in a later analysis that an Asian-associated ancestry cluster showed fewer N-insertions than the roughly 710-donor mean. The study carried out a later analysis of TCR beta sequences. It associated 15,000 to 20,000 of them with specific HLA alleles at a false discovery rate of 0.05. The records held CMV serostatus as the only immune exposure information.

This CDR3 is built from 13 residues. The V and J ends lost 5 bases and 5 bases respectively, with 9 bases between them. Looked up from germline, CDR1 is SGHAT and CDR2 is FQDESV (reference sequence). PCR involved 60 Vbeta and 13 Jbeta primers. Sequencing used immunoSEQ multiplex PCR; TCRdb keeps in-frame clones, though not all of them. The table includes approximately 150,000 clones, around two thirds detected once. The donors were healthy bone marrow donors. Note on this clone: The antigen is not known.

The chain recombines TRBV11-1 with TRBJ2-2, with no clear D. Sequenced input: PBMCs. The clonotype originates from a man aged 25 to 40 in good health and CMV-seropositive. CDR3 in DNA: TGTGCCAGCAGCGTCCTAGAAACCGGGGAGCTGTTTTTT. It codes for CASSVLETGELFF.